These T cell receptor beta chains were read from a single sample in a study of blood T cell repertoires in COVID-19. The table came from immunoSEQ multiplex PCR; TCRdb's copy has only in-frame clones and leaves some out. Found here are approximately 380,000 clones, more than 75% of them singletons; the top ten hold less than 1.5%. Sequencing was carried out using PBMCs or T cells enriched from blood (not recorded which). The receptors here all came from a woman under 30 who had recovered from COVID-19. Each CDR3 is given with its conserved first and last residue. Each record gives: D gene, J gene, V gene, clone size, CDR3 protein, CDR3 DNA. The D gene is left open where the match is weak. Size is omitted from some rows. Given values are once, few, many or a class for expanded clones.

d_gene: -
j_gene: TRBJ2-2
v_gene: TRBV3-1/TRBV3-2
abundance: -
CDR3aa: CASSLQQGRGTGELFF
CDR3nt: TGTGCCAGCAGCCTTCAACAGGGAAGGGGGACCGGGGAGCTGTTTTTT

d_gene: TRBD2
j_gene: TRBJ2-2
v_gene: TRBV6-4
abundance: -
CDR3aa: CASSPGGAGRTGELFF
CDR3nt: TGTGCCAGCTCACCCGGGGGGGCAGGCCGCACCGGGGAGCTGTTTTTT

d_gene: -
j_gene: TRBJ1-1
v_gene: TRBV19
abundance: -
CDR3aa: CASTTTRLNTEAFF
CDR3nt: TGTGCCAGTACCACGACAAGGTTGAACACTGAAGCTTTCTTT

d_gene: TRBD1
j_gene: TRBJ1-2
v_gene: TRBV7-9
abundance: once
CDR3aa: CASSSTGDYGYTF
CDR3nt: TGTGCCAGCAGCTCTACAGGGGACTATGGCTACACCTTC

d_gene: TRBD1
j_gene: TRBJ2-3
v_gene: TRBV6-6
abundance: -
CDR3aa: CASSPDRDSTDTQYF
CDR3nt: TGTGCCAGCAGCCCCGACAGGGATAGCACAGATACGCAGTATTTT

d_gene: -
j_gene: TRBJ2-7
v_gene: TRBV10-3
abundance: -
CDR3aa: CAISDRAGVYEQYF
CDR3nt: TGTGCCATCAGTGATCGTGCAGGGGTTTACGAGCAGTACTTC

d_gene: TRBD2
j_gene: TRBJ2-2
v_gene: TRBV30
abundance: few
CDR3aa: CAWSGGTNTGELFF
CDR3nt: TGTGCCTGGAGCGGGGGGACTAACACCGGGGAGCTGTTTTTT

d_gene: -
j_gene: TRBJ1-5
v_gene: TRBV19
abundance: -
CDR3aa: CASSRGHQPQHF
CDR3nt: TGTGCCAGTAGTAGGGGCCATCAGCCCCAGCATTTT

d_gene: -
j_gene: TRBJ1-1
v_gene: TRBV25-1
abundance: -
CDR3aa: CASRSIGLREGMNTEAFF
CDR3nt: TGTGCCAGCAGGTCCATTGGTCTGAGGGAGGGTATGAACACTGAAGCTTTCTTT

d_gene: -
j_gene: TRBJ1-1
v_gene: TRBV5-1
abundance: -
CDR3aa: CASSLWEGGSTEAFF
CDR3nt: TGCGCCAGCAGCTTGTGGGAGGGCGGGAGCACTGAAGCTTTCTTT

d_gene: -
j_gene: TRBJ1-1
v_gene: TRBV5-1
abundance: -
CDR3aa: CASGPGEYGEAFF
CDR3nt: TGCGCCAGCGGCCCGGGGGAGTATGGTGAAGCTTTCTTT

d_gene: -
j_gene: TRBJ1-2
v_gene: TRBV4-1
abundance: -
CDR3aa: CASSQPGEGYGYTF
CDR3nt: TGCGCCAGCAGCCAGCCGGGGGAGGGCTATGGCTACACCTTC

d_gene: TRBD2
j_gene: TRBJ2-1
v_gene: TRBV5-6
abundance: -
CDR3aa: CASSPGTNYNEQFF
CDR3nt: TGTGCCAGCAGCCCCGGGACTAACTACAATGAGCAGTTCTTC

d_gene: TRBD1
j_gene: TRBJ2-1
v_gene: TRBV24-1
abundance: -
CDR3aa: CATSGPDRVSYNEQFF
CDR3nt: TGTGCCACCAGTGGCCCGGACAGGGTCTCCTACAATGAGCAGTTCTTC

d_gene: -
j_gene: TRBJ1-1
v_gene: TRBV11-3
abundance: -
CDR3aa: CASSLGATTEAFF
CDR3nt: TGTGCCAGCAGCTTGGGGGCGACCACTGAAGCTTTCTTT

d_gene: -
j_gene: TRBJ2-2
v_gene: TRBV11-1
abundance: once
CDR3aa: CASSLDLFNTGELFF
CDR3nt: TGTGCCAGCAGCTTAGACCTATTTAACACCGGGGAGCTGTTTTTT

d_gene: TRBD1
j_gene: TRBJ1-3
v_gene: TRBV6-5
abundance: -
CDR3aa: CASSRTGVDTIYF
CDR3nt: TGTGCCAGCAGCCGGACAGGGGTTGACACCATATATTTT

d_gene: TRBD1
j_gene: TRBJ1-2
v_gene: TRBV13
abundance: -
CDR3aa: CASSLGQRNNYGYTF
CDR3nt: TGTGCCAGCAGCCTGGGACAGAGAAATAACTATGGCTACACCTTC

d_gene: -
j_gene: TRBJ2-5
v_gene: TRBV27
abundance: -
CDR3aa: CASSTRKQPQETQYF
CDR3nt: TGTGCCAGCAGTACCAGAAAACAACCCCAAGAGACCCAGTACTTC

d_gene: -
j_gene: TRBJ1-1
v_gene: TRBV21-1
abundance: -
CDR3aa: CASSKGSRTTEAFF
CDR3nt: TGTGCCAGCAGCAAAGGTTCCAGAACCACTGAAGCTTTCTTT

d_gene: TRBD2
j_gene: TRBJ2-5
v_gene: TRBV4-1
abundance: -
CDR3aa: CASSPRTSGGAGETQYF
CDR3nt: TGCGCCAGCAGCCCACGGACTAGCGGGGGGGCAGGAGAGACCCAGTACTTC

d_gene: -
j_gene: TRBJ2-3
v_gene: TRBV7-2
abundance: -
CDR3aa: CASSPPGHLLRTDTQYF
CDR3nt: TGTGCCAGCAGCCCCCCGGGACACTTACTAAGAACAGATACGCAGTATTTT

d_gene: TRBD1
j_gene: TRBJ1-1
v_gene: TRBV30
abundance: -
CDR3aa: CAWRSRGTGWTEAFF
CDR3nt: TGTGCCTGGAGATCGAGGGGGACAGGGTGGACTGAAGCTTTCTTT

d_gene: TRBD1
j_gene: TRBJ2-5
v_gene: TRBV5-1
abundance: once
CDR3aa: CASSLAFTGTGEETQYF
CDR3nt: TGCGCCAGCAGCTTGGCGTTTACCGGGACAGGGGAAGAGACCCAGTACTTC

d_gene: -
j_gene: TRBJ2-3
v_gene: TRBV2
abundance: -
CDR3aa: CASSEGDISYETQYF
CDR3nt: TGTGCCAGCAGCGAGGGGGACATTAGTTACGAGACGCAGTATTTT

d_gene: -
j_gene: TRBJ2-5
v_gene: TRBV7-2
abundance: -
CDR3aa: CASSLNWGRETQYF
CDR3nt: TGTGCCAGCAGCTTAAATTGGGGGAGGGAGACCCAGTACTTC

d_gene: TRBD1
j_gene: TRBJ2-5
v_gene: TRBV7-7
abundance: -
CDR3aa: CASSLLGDRAGQTQYF
CDR3nt: TGTGCTAGCAGCTTACTCGGTGACAGGGCCGGGCAGACCCAGTACTTC

d_gene: TRBD1
j_gene: TRBJ2-1
v_gene: TRBV5-5
abundance: -
CDR3aa: CASSYSSRGHYNEQFF
CDR3nt: TGTGCCAGCAGCTACTCCTCCAGGGGGCATTACAATGAGCAGTTCTTC

d_gene: TRBD2
j_gene: TRBJ2-5
v_gene: TRBV3-1/TRBV3-2
abundance: -
CDR3aa: CASSRNLPGLAGGTETQYF
CDR3nt: TGTGCCAGCAGCCGAAACCTACCGGGACTAGCGGGGGGGACCGAGACCCAGTACTTC

d_gene: -
j_gene: TRBJ1-5
v_gene: TRBV19
abundance: few
CDR3aa: CASSTPEQYNQPQHF
CDR3nt: TGTGCCAGTAGTACCCCCGAACAGTACAATCAGCCCCAGCATTTT

d_gene: TRBD1
j_gene: TRBJ1-4
v_gene: TRBV10-2
abundance: -
CDR3aa: CASSENTGDNEKLFF
CDR3nt: TGCGCCAGCAGCGAGAACACAGGGGATAATGAAAAACTGTTTTTT

d_gene: -
j_gene: TRBJ2-7
v_gene: TRBV13
abundance: -
CDR3aa: CASTSGSYEQYF
CDR3nt: TGTGCCAGCACGTCGGGGTCCTACGAGCAGTACTTC

d_gene: -
j_gene: TRBJ1-1
v_gene: TRBV19
abundance: -
CDR3aa: CASSPRGTGGTEAFF
CDR3nt: TGTGCCAGTAGTCCCCGAGGGACTGGAGGCACTGAAGCTTTCTTT

d_gene: -
j_gene: TRBJ1-1
v_gene: TRBV30
abundance: -
CDR3aa: CARGSIIPNTEAFF
CDR3nt: TGTGCCCGGGGAAGCATCATCCCAAACACTGAAGCTTTCTTT

d_gene: -
j_gene: TRBJ1-2
v_gene: TRBV4-1
abundance: few
CDR3aa: CASSQVGWDYGYTF
CDR3nt: TGCGCCAGCAGCCAAGTCGGGTGGGACTATGGCTACACCTTC

d_gene: -
j_gene: TRBJ1-3
v_gene: TRBV25-1
abundance: -
CDR3aa: CASTRDSGNTIYF
CDR3nt: TGTGCCAGCACTCGGGACTCTGGAAACACCATATATTTT

d_gene: -
j_gene: TRBJ2-5
v_gene: TRBV18
abundance: -
CDR3aa: CASSPNGGTQYF
CDR3nt: TGTGCCAGCTCGCCAAACGGGGGGACCCAGTACTTC